A single sample gave rise to the 32 T cell receptor beta chains below, sequenced in a study of blood T cell repertoires in COVID-19. Generated by immunoSEQ multiplex PCR, the TCRdb table keeps only in-frame clones and is missing some. The sample consists of 90,000 to 130,000 clones, approximately 80% of them appearing once. The source material was peripheral blood. The receptors were sampled from an older woman with acute or convalescent COVID-19.

The V call is TRBV4-1, the J call TRBJ1-2, with 8 bases matching TRBD1. Germline trimming cut 4 bases from V and 5 bases from J; bases unmatched to any gene: 15. CDR3 size: 17 residues. Germline V gene lookup returns CDR1 MGHRA and CDR2 YSYEKL. CDR3 amino acids: CASSPPTPDRGRYGYTF. As DNA, the CDR3 is TGCGCCAGCAGCCCCCCTACGCCCGACAGGGGTCGATATGGCTACACCTTC.

This clone showed up many times. The CDR3 DNA follows: TGCGCCAGCAGCGTGCAGGCTTCTAGCACAGATACGCAGTATTTT. Protein: CASSVQASSTDTQYF. The rearrangement links TRBV5-1 to TRBJ2-3; D is ambiguous. The V and J ends lost 4 bases and 0 bases respectively, with 12 bases between them. There are 15 residues in the CDR3. Germline lookup yields CDR1 SGHRS and CDR2 YFSETQ.

The J gene is TRBJ1-2, the V gene TRBV7-9; D unclear. The CDR3 totals 11 residues. Trimming stripped 6 bases from V and 5 bases from J, with 7 bases between. Germline V lookup: CDR1 SEHNR, CDR2 FQNEAQ (reference sequence). The CDR3 loop is CASSSTYGYTF. The CDR3 DNA reads TGTGCCAGCAGTTCTACGTATGGCTACACCTTC.

This clone was detected only a few times. The chain recombines TRBV11-2 with TRBJ1-1; D not certain. Deletions cut 2 bases from V and 4 bases from J, with 11 bases between. This CDR3 spans 14 amino acids. Germline V gene data show CDR1 as SGHAT and CDR2 as FQNNGV. DNA for the CDR3: TGTGCCAGCAGCTTAAAATGGGAGGGCACTGAAGCTTTCTTT. It is translated as CASSLKWEGTEAFF.

The V call is TRBV11-2, the J call TRBJ2-7, with 10 nucleotides matching TRBD1. Trimming took 4 bases from V and 4 from J; bases not matched to a gene: 7. This CDR3 is 15 amino acids long. CDR1 and CDR2 from the germline V gene are SGHAT and FQNNGV. CDR3 loop: CASSSWGQGNYEQYF. CDR3 DNA: TGTGCCAGCAGCTCCTGGGGACAGGGGAATTACGAGCAGTACTTC. Complete variable domain (other parts from reference TRBV11-2 and TRBJ2-7): EAGVAQSPRYKIIEKRQSVAFWCNPISGHATLYWYQQILGQGPKLLIQFQNNGVVDDSQLPKDRFSAERLKGVDSTLKIQPAKLEDSAVYLCASSSWGQGNYEQYFGPGTRLTVT.

The genes are TRBV14 and TRBJ2-2; possibly TRBD2 for D (5 bases). This CDR3 comprises 14 residues. Germline values: CDR1 SGHDN, CDR2 FVKESK. V shed 1 base and J shed 7 bases, with 10 bases lying between them. CDR3 DNA sequence: TGTGCCAGCAGCCAAGCCCGCGGGCTCGGGGAGCTGTTTTTT. It encodes CASSQARGLGELFF.

This clone showed up just once. The rearrangement uses TRBV19 and TRBJ1-2; 7 bases align to TRBD1. Unmatched junction bases numbered 3, after V lost 1 base and J lost 4 bases. The germline CDR1 and CDR2 sequences are LNHDA and SQIVND (reference sequence). The CDR3 is made up of 14 amino acids. This chain's CDR3 is CASSIGNRGYGYTF. DNA of the CDR3: TGTGCCAGTAGTATAGGGAACAGGGGCTATGGCTACACCTTC.

V is TRBV30 and J is TRBJ1-2; 7 bases map to TRBD1. Per the germline V gene, CDR1 is GTSNPN and CDR2 is SVGIG (reference sequence). Trimming cost V 4 bases and J 6 bases; bases outside gene matches: 5. This CDR3 is built from 12 residues. The CDR3 reads CAWNQGEDGYTF. As DNA, the CDR3 is TGTGCCTGGAACCAGGGGGAGGATGGCTACACCTTC.

V is TRBV28 and J is TRBJ2-5; 8 bases align to TRBD2. Germline loops: CDR1 MDHEN, CDR2 SYDVKM. V lost 5 bases to trimming and J lost 7 bases; unmatched junction nucleotides: 9. The CDR3 has 14 residues. CDR3 residues: CASSQPGGAGTQYF. CDR3 sequence (DNA): TGTGCCAGCAGTCAACCGGGGGGGGCCGGGACCCAGTACTTC.

This clone has a single count. The rearrangement links TRBV28 to TRBJ1-2; the D is unclear. The CDR3 contains 13 residues. V shed 7 bases and J shed 3 bases, with 12 bases lying between them. Germline V gives CDR1 MDHEN, CDR2 SYDVKM. Written as DNA, the CDR3 is TGTGCCAGCATTTCCACAGCTCACTATGGCTACACCTTC. Translated, it gives CASISTAHYGYTF.

The chain uses TRBV7-2 and TRBJ2-3; maybe TRBD2 (6 bases). Between the trimmed V and J ends, which lost 6 bases and 5 bases, there was a span of 15 bases. The CDR3 is 14 residues long. Looked up from germline, CDR1 is SGHTA and CDR2 is FQGNSA. CDR3 sequence (DNA): TGTGCCAGCAGGACCGGGACTGCCTTAGATACGCAGTATTTT. Amino acids: CASRTGTALDTQYF.

The chain has TRBV7-8 and TRBJ2-3; 14 bases agree with TRBD2. V lost 3 bases and J lost 6; bases outside the gene matches: 5. CDR3 length: 16 amino acids. Germline loops: CDR1 SGHVS, CDR2 FQNEAQ. CDR3 region: CASSLTSGRVGDTQYF. For the CDR3, the DNA is TGTGCCAGCAGCTTGACTAGCGGGAGGGTGGGGGATACGCAGTATTTT. The variable domain in full, with the rest retrieved from reference TRBV7-8 and TRBJ2-3, is GAGVSQSPRYKVAKRGQDVALRCDPISGHVSLFWYQQALGQGPEFLTYFQNEAQLDKSGLPSDRFFAERPEGSVSTLKIQRTQQEDSAVYLCASSLTSGRVGDTQYFGPGTRLTVL.

The chain is built from TRBV4-2 and TRBJ2-5, with TRBD2 as a possible D gene (5 bases). The germline CDR1 and CDR2 sequences are LGHNA and YNFKEQ. The CDR3 length is 15 residues. The V gene lost 1 base and the J gene lost 5 bases, with 14 bases spanning the gap. CDR3 nucleotides: TGTGCCAGCAGCCAAGGGGCAGGACTGCCGGAGACCCAGTACTTC. Protein product: CASSQGAGLPETQYF.

This clone was counted once. The chain uses TRBV24-1 and TRBJ2-3; maybe TRBD1 (6 bases). Trimming removed 3 bases from V and 4 bases from J, with 16 bases in between. The CDR3 is 16 residues long. Germline-derived CDR1 and CDR2 are KGHDR and SFDVKD. CDR3 sequence (DNA): TGTGCCACCAGTGATCCTGGACAGAGGAGCCCAGATACGCAGTATTTT. It encodes CATSDPGQRSPDTQYF.

The chain couples TRBV5-6 to TRBJ2-2; possible D gene TRBD1, 6 bases. Germline V gives CDR1 SGHDT, CDR2 YYEEEE. This CDR3 has 16 residues. V lost 4 bases and J lost 3, with 16 bases in between. The DNA of the CDR3 is TGTGCCAGCAGCCCCCTGACAGGACGAGACACCGGGGAGCTGTTTTTT. Protein: CASSPLTGRDTGELFF.

This chain links TRBV7-8 with TRBJ2-3; 9 nucleotides match TRBD1. CDR1 and CDR2 from the germline V gene are SGHVS and FQNEAQ. The junction had 21 bases not matched to a gene; V was cut back by 5 bases and J by 6 bases. This CDR3 contains 19 residues. Here the CDR3 DNA reads TGTGCCAGCAGCATACGGCAAGGGAATAGACAGGGGGTTCGGGATACGCAGTATTTT. Its translation is CASSIRQGNRQGVRDTQYF.

CDR3 nucleotides: TGTGCCAGCAGCTTCTCTGACAGCTTTTACGAAAAACTGTTTTTT. Translating it yields CASSFSDSFYEKLFF. The J gene is TRBJ1-4, the V gene TRBV11-1; a possible D gene is TRBD1 (5 bases). CDR3 length: 15 amino acids. With 3 bases removed from V and 8 bases from J, the gap between germline ends came to 16 bases. CDR1 and CDR2 from the germline V gene are SGHAT and FQDESV (reference sequence).

The chain couples TRBV29-1 to TRBJ1-2, with a possible D match to TRBD1 (5 bases). Per germline, CDR1 SQVTM and CDR2 ANQGSEA. Trimming left V 2 bases short and J 2 bases short, with 6 bases between. This CDR3 has 12 residues. The CDR3 here is CSVEQGNYGYTF. The CDR3 DNA is TGCAGCGTTGAACAGGGAAACTATGGCTACACCTTC.

This sequence joins TRBV7-2 and TRBJ1-5; weak D call: TRBD1 (5 bases). Trimming took 1 base from V and 3 from J, leaving 10 bases between them. The germline CDR1 and CDR2 sequences are SGHTA and FQGNSA. The CDR3 is 15 amino acids. As DNA, the CDR3 is TGTGCCAGCAGCTTAGATAGGGGAATCAATCAGCCCCAGCATTTT. It codes for CASSLDRGINQPQHF.

This clone has a single count. The J gene is TRBJ1-2, the V gene TRBV19; tentative D call: TRBD1 (5 bases). This CDR3 has 13 amino acids. In germline, CDR1 is LNHDA, CDR2 SQIVND (reference sequence). V was cut by 5 bases and J by 3 bases, with 10 bases left in between. CDR3 bases: TGTGCCAGTAGTGTCAGGGAGGACTATGGCTACACCTTC. Translation gives CASSVREDYGYTF.

The CDR3 here is CASSDRDREFGYTF. The CDR3 DNA reads as TGTGCCAGCAGTGACCGGGACAGGGAATTTGGCTACACCTTC. The rearrangement joins TRBV2 to TRBJ1-2, with 9 nucleotides matching TRBD1. Trimming removed 3 bases from V and 7 bases from J; junction bases left unmatched: 6. Germline CDR1 is SNHLY and CDR2 is FYNNEI. The CDR3 totals 14 residues.

The V gene is TRBV5-1, the J gene TRBJ2-1; TRBD1 agrees at 12 bases. This CDR3 comprises 16 residues. V dropped 1 base and J dropped 9; count of bases not matched to a gene: 8. Germline V gene sequence: CDR1 SGHRS, CDR2 YFSETQ. The CDR3 sequence is CASSLSGTGGLTEQFF. The CDR3 DNA sequence: TGCGCCAGCAGCTTGTCCGGGACAGGGGGCTTAACTGAGCAGTTCTTC.

This clone has a handful of counts. The genes are TRBV30 and TRBJ1-1; TRBD1 is a possible D gene (6 bases). V was clipped by 0 bases and J by 4 bases, with 9 bases between them. The CDR3 runs to 13 residues. Germline V gives CDR1 GTSNPN, CDR2 SVGIG (reference sequence). CDR3 sequence (DNA): TGTGCCTGGAGTGTGGCAGGGGTCACTGAAGCTTTCTTT. Its protein is CAWSVAGVTEAFF.

The chain links TRBV7-2 to TRBJ1-2, with unresolved D. CDR1 and CDR2 from the germline V gene are SGHTA and FQGNSA. This CDR3 spans 14 amino acids. The V gene lost 3 bases and the J gene lost 6 bases, with 14 bases spanning the gap. Written as DNA, the CDR3 is TGTGCCAGCAGCTTTGATTCAAGCGTGCATGGCTACACCTTC. Amino acid sequence: CASSFDSSVHGYTF.

The V gene is TRBV7-2, the J gene TRBJ2-6; no definite D call. Trimming stripped 2 bases from V and 2 bases from J, with 10 bases between. Germline lookup yields CDR1 SGHTA and CDR2 FQGNSA. The CDR3 is 16 residues long. The CDR3, as DNA: TGTGCCAGCAGCTTATCATCCGGAGCTGGGGCCAACGTCCTGACTTTC. Amino acid sequence: CASSLSSGAGANVLTF. Variable domain in full (rest from reference TRBV7-2 and TRBJ2-6): GAGVSQSPSNKVTEKGKDVELRCDPISGHTALYWYRQSLGQGLEFLIYFQGNSAPDKSGLPSDRFSAERTGGSVSTLTIQRTQQEDSAVYLCASSLSSGAGANVLTFGAGSRLTVL.

The chain employs TRBV4-1 and TRBJ2-5, with a weak D call TRBD2 (5 bases). CDR1 and CDR2 from the germline V gene are MGHRA and YSYEKL. V was clipped by 4 bases and J by 7 bases, with 10 bases between them. This CDR3 is built from 12 residues. CDR3 sequence: CASSLSGGTQYF. In nucleotides, the CDR3 is TGCGCCAGCAGCCTTAGTGGAGGGACCCAGTACTTC.

The chain has TRBV18 and TRBJ2-1, with TRBD1 identical over 7 bases. The CDR3 extends over 13 amino acids. With V trimmed by 5 bases and J by 5 bases, 3 bases remained unmatched. Per germline, CDR1 KGHSH and CDR2 LQKENI. Written as DNA, the CDR3 is TGTGCCAGCTCATGGGGACAGAACAATGAGCAGTTCTTC. Its protein is CASSWGQNNEQFF. The full variable domain, its missing parts supplied by reference TRBV18 and TRBJ2-1, is NAGVMQNPRHLVRRRGQEARLRCSPMKGHSHVYWYRQLPEEGLKFMVYLQKENIIDESGMPKERFSAEFPKEGPSILRIQQVVRGDSAAYFCASSWGQNNEQFFGPGTRLTVL.

The chain uses TRBV25-1 and TRBJ2-2, with D unresolved. The germline gives CDR1 MGHDK, CDR2 SYGVNS. Trimming removed 4 bases at V and 5 bases at J, with 20 bases between. The CDR3 runs 17 residues. CDR3 nucleotide sequence: TGTGCCAGCAGTGCATCCGCCAGAGCCTGGGCAACCGGGGAGCTGTTTTTT. Translation: CASSASARAWATGELFF.

The gene calls are TRBV6-5 and TRBJ2-3; TRBD2 aligns across 9 bases. Germline V gene data show CDR1 as MNHEY and CDR2 as SVGAGI. The junction had 10 bases not matched to a gene; V was cut back by 6 bases and J by 6 bases. The CDR3 has 15 amino acids. The CDR3 region has the DNA TGTGCCAGCAGCGGGCGGCGGGGGGGCGAGGATACGCAGTATTTT. Translated: CASSGRRGGEDTQYF.

V usage is TRBV11-2 and J usage is TRBJ2-3, with TRBD1 identical over 7 bases. This CDR3 spans 16 amino acids. Germline V lookup: CDR1 SGHAT, CDR2 FQNNGV. V was pared by 0 bases and J by 3 bases, with 6 bases of the junction left unmatched. This CDR3 reads CASSLDLAGGTDTQYF. The CDR3 nucleotides are TGTGCCAGCAGCTTAGATTTGGCAGGGGGTACAGATACGCAGTATTTT. Complete variable domain (other parts from reference TRBV11-2 and TRBJ2-3): EAGVAQSPRYKIIEKRQSVAFWCNPISGHATLYWYQQILGQGPKLLIQFQNNGVVDDSQLPKDRFSAERLKGVDSTLKIQPAKLEDSAVYLCASSLDLAGGTDTQYFGPGTRLTVL.

The rearrangement uses TRBV15 and TRBJ2-1; TRBD2 aligns across 12 bases. This CDR3 is 16 amino acids long. V shed 2 bases and J 8 bases; nucleotides not matched to a gene: 7. Germline CDR1 and CDR2: LNHNV and YYDKDF (reference sequence). The CDR3 loop reads CATSRLGTSGRYEQFF. CDR3 sequence (DNA): TGTGCCACCAGCAGACTGGGAACTAGCGGGAGGTATGAGCAGTTCTTC.

This clone was seen once. The chain couples TRBV4-1 to TRBJ2-7; 12 bases match TRBD2. The CDR3 sequence is 16 residues long. J gave up 6 bases and V 1 base, and 7 bases lay outside the gene matches. Germline-derived CDR1 and CDR2 are MGHRA and YSYEKL. CDR3 amino acids: CASSQVLAGGPSEQYF. CDR3 DNA: TGCGCCAGCAGCCAAGTTCTAGCGGGAGGGCCCTCCGAGCAGTACTTC.